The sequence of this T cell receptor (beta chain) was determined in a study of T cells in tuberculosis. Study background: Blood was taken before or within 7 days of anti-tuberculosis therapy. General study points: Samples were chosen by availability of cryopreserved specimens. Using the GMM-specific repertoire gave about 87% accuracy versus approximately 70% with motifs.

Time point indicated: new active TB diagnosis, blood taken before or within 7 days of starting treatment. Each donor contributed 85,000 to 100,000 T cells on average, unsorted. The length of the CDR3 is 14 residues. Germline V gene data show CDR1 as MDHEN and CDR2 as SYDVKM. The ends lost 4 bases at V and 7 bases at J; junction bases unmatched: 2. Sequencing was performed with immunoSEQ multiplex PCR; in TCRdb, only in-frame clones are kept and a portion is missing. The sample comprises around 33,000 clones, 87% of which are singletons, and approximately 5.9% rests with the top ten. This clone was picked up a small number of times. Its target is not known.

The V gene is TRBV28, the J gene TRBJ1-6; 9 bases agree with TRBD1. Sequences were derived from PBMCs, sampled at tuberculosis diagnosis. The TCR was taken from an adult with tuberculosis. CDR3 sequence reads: CASSSDRGNSPLHF. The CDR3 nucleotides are TGTGCCAGCAGTTCGGACAGGGGCAATTCACCCCTCCACTTT.